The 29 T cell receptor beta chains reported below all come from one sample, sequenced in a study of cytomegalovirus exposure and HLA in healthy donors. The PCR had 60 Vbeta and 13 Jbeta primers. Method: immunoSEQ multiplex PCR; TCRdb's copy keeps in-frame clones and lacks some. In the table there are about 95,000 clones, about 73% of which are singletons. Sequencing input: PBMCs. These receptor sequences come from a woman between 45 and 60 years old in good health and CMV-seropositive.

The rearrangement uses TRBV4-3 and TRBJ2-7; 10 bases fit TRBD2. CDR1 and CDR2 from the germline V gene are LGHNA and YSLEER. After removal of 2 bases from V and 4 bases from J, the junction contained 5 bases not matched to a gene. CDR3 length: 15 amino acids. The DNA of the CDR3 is TGCGCCAGCAGCCAACAGACTAGCGGGTATTACGAGCAGTACTTC. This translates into CASSQQTSGYYEQYF.

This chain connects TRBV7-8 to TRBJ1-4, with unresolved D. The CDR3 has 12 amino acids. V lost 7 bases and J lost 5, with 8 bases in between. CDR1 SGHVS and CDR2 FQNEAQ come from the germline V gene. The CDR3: CASTHSNEKLFF. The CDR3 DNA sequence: TGTGCCAGCACCCACTCGAATGAAAAACTGTTTTTT.

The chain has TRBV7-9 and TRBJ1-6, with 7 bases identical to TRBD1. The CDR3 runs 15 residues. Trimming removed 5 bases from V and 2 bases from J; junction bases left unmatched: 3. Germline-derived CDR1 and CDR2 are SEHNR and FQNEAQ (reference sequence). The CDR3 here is CASSKGTAYNSPLHF. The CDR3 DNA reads TGTGCCAGCAGCAAAGGGACAGCCTATAATTCACCCCTCCACTTT.

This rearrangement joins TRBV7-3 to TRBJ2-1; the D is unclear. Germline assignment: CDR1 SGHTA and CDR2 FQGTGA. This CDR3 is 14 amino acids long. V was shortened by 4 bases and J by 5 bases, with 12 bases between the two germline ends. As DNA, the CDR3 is TGTGCCAGCAGCTCCCCGGGTCCTAACAATGAGCAGTTCTTC. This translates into CASSSPGPNNEQFF.

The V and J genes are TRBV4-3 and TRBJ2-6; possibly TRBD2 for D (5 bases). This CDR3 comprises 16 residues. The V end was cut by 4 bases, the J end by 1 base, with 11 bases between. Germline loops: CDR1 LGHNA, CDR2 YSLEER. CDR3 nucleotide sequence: TGCGCCAGCAGCCCTCGGACGGGATCTGGGGCCAACGTCCTGACTTTC. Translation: CASSPRTGSGANVLTF.

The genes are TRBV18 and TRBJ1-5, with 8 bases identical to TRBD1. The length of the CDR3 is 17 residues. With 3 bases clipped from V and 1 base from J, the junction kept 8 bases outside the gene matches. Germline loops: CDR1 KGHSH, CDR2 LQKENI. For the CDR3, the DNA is TGTGCCAGCTCACCGTACGAGACAGGGGCGAGCAATCAGCCCCAGCATTTT. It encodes CASSPYETGASNQPQHF. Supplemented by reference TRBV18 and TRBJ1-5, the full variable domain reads NAGVMQNPRHLVRRRGQEARLRCSPMKGHSHVYWYRQLPEEGLKFMVYLQKENIIDESGMPKERFSAEFPKEGPSILRIQQVVRGDSAAYFCASSPYETGASNQPQHFGDGTRLSIL.

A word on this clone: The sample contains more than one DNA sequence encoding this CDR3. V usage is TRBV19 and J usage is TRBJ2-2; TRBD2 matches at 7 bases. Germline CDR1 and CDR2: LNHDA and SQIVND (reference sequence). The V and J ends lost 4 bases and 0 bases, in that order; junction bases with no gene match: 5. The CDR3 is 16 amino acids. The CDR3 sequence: CASSTRLAANTGELFF. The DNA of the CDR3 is TGTGCCAGTAGTACCCGACTAGCAGCGAACACCGGGGAGCTGTTTTTT.

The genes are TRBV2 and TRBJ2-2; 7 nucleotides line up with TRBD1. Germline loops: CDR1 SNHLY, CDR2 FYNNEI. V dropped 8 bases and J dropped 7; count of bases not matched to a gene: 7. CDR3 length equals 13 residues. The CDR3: CASHGQVNGELFF. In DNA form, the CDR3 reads TGTGCCAGCCATGGACAGGTTAACGGGGAGCTGTTTTTT.

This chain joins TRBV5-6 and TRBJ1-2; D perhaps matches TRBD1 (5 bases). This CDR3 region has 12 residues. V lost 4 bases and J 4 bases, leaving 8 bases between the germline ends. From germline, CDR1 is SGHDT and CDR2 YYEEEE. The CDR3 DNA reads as TGTGCCAGCAGCCCGGGACTCTATGGCTACACCTTC. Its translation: CASSPGLYGYTF.

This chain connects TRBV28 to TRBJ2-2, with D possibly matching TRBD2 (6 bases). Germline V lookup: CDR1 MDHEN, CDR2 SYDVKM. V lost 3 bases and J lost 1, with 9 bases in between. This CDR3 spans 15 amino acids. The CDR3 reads CASSLRGVNTGELFF. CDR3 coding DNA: TGTGCCAGCAGTTTGCGCGGGGTGAACACCGGGGAGCTGTTTTTT.

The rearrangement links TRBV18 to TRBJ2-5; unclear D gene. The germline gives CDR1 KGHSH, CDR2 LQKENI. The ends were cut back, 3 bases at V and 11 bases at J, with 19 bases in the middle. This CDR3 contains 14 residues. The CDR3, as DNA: TGTGCCAGCTCACCGAGAGCTAACCCCAAGGAGCAGTACTTC. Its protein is CASSPRANPKEQYF.

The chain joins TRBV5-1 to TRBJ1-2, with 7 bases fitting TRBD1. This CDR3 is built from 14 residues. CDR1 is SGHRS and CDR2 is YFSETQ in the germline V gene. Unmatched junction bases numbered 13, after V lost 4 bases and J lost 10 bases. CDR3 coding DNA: TGCGCCAGCAGCCCAGGGGGGCAGGGCGACCTCTACACCTTC. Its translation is CASSPGGQGDLYTF.

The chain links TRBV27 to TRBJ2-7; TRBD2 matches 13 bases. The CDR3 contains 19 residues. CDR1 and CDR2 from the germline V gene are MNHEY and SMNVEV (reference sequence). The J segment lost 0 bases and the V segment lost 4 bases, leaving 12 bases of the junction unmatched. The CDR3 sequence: CASSSLFQTSGRISYEQYF. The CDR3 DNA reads TGTGCCAGCAGTTCGTTATTCCAGACTAGCGGGAGGATCTCCTACGAGCAGTACTTC.

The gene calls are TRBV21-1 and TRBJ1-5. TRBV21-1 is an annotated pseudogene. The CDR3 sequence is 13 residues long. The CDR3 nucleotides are TGTGCCAGCAGCAAAGGGTCTCGGCAGCCCCAGCATTTT. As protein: CASSKGSRQPQHF.

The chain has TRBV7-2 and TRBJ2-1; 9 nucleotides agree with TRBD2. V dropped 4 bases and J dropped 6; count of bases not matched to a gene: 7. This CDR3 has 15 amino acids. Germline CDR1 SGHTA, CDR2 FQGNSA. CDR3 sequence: CASSYAGGAPNEQFF. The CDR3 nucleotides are TGTGCCAGCAGCTACGCGGGAGGGGCCCCCAATGAGCAGTTCTTC.

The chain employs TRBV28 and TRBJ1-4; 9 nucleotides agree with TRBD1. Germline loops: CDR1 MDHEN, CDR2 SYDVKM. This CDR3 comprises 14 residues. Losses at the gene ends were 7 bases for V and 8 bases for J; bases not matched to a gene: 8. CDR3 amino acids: CASTKQGAWEKLFF. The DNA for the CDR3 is TGTGCCAGCACTAAACAGGGGGCTTGGGAAAAACTGTTTTTT.

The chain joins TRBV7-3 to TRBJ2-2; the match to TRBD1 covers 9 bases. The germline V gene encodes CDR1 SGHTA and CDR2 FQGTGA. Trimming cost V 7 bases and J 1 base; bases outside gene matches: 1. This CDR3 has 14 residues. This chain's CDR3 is CASMGQGNTGELFF. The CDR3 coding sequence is TGTGCCAGCATGGGACAGGGGAACACCGGGGAGCTGTTTTTT.

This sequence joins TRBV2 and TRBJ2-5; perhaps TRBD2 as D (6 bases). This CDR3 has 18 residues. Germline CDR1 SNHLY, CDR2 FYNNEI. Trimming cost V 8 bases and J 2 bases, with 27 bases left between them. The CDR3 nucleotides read TGTGCCAGCCCCGAGGGTTGGCGGGGCCGTACCACTCAAGAGACCCAGTACTTC. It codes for CASPEGWRGRTTQETQYF. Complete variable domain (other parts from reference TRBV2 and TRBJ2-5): EPEVTQTPSHQVTQMGQEVILRCVPISNHLYFYWYRQILGQKVEFLVSFYNNEISEKSEIFDDQFSVERPDGSNFTLKIRSTKLEDSAMYFCASPEGWRGRTTQETQYFGPGTRLLVL.

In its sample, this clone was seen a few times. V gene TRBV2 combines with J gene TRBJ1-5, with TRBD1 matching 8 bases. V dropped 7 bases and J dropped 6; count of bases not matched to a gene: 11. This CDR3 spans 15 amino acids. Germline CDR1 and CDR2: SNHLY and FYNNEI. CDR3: CASNPGQAVFQPQHF. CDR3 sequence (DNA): TGTGCCAGCAACCCGGGACAGGCTGTTTTTCAGCCCCAGCATTTT. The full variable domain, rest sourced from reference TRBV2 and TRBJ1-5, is EPEVTQTPSHQVTQMGQEVILRCVPISNHLYFYWYRQILGQKVEFLVSFYNNEISEKSEIFDDQFSVERPDGSNFTLKIRSTKLEDSAMYFCASNPGQAVFQPQHFGDGTRLSIL.

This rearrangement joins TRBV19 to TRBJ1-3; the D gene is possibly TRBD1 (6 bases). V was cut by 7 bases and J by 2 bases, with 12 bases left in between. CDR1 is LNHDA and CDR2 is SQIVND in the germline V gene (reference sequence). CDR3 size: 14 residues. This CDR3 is CASNPSGAGNTIYF. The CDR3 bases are TGTGCCAGTAACCCGTCAGGGGCTGGAAACACCATATATTTT.

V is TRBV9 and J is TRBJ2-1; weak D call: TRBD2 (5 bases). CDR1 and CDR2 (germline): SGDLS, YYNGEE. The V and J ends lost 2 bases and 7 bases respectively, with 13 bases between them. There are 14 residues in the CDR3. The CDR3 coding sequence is TGTGCCAGCAGCGTTAGAGGGAATCCTAATGAGCAGTTCTTC. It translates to CASSVRGNPNEQFF.

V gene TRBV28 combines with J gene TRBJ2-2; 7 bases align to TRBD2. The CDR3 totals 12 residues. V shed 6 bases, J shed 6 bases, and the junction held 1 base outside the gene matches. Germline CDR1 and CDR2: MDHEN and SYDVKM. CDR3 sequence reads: CASRRGAGELFF. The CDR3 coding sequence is TGTGCCAGCAGACGGGGGGCCGGGGAGCTGTTTTTT.

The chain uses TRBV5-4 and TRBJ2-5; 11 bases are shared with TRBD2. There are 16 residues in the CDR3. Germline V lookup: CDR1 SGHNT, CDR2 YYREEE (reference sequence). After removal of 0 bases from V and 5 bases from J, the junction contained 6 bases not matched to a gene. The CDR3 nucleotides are TGTGCCAGCAGCTTGGGACTAGCGGGACGAGAGGAGACCCAGTACTTC. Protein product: CASSLGLAGREETQYF.

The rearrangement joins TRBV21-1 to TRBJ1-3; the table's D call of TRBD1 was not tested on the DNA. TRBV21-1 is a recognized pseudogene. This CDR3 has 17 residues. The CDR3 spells CASSKAQLGATGNTIYF. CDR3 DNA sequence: TGTGCCAGCAGCAAAGCGCAGTTGGGGGCGACTGGAAACACCATATATTTT.

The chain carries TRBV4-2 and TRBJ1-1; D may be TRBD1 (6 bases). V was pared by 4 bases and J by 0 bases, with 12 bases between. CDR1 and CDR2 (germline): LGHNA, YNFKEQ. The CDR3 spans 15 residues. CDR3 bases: TGTGCCAGCAGCCCCCGGGGGGCCATGAACACTGAAGCTTTCTTT. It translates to CASSPRGAMNTEAFF.

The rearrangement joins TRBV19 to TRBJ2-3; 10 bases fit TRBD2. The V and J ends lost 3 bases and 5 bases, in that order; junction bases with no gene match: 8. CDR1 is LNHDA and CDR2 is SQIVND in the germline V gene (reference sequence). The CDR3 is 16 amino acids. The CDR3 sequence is CASSMKAGGLGDTQYF. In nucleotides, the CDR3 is TGTGCCAGTAGTATGAAAGCGGGAGGGTTAGGAGATACGCAGTATTTT.

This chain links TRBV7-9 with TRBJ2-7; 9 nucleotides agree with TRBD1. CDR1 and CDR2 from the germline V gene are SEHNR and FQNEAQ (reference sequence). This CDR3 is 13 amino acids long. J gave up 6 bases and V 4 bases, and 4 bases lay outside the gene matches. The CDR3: CASSSRQGGEQYF. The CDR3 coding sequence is TGTGCCAGCAGCTCGCGACAGGGGGGCGAGCAGTACTTC.

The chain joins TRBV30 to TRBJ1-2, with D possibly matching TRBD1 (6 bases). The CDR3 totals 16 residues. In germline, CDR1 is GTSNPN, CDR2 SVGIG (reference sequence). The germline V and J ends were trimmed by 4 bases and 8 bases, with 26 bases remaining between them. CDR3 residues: CAWIPGLERGGRGYTF. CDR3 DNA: TGTGCCTGGATACCCGGACTGGAAAGGGGGGGGCGAGGCTACACCTTC.

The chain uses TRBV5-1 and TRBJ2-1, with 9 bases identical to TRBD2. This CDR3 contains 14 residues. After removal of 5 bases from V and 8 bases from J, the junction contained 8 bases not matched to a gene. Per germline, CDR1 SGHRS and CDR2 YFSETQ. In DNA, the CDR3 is TGCGCCAGCAGTTTAGCGGGAGCTGGCTATGAGCAGTTCTTC. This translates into CASSLAGAGYEQFF.